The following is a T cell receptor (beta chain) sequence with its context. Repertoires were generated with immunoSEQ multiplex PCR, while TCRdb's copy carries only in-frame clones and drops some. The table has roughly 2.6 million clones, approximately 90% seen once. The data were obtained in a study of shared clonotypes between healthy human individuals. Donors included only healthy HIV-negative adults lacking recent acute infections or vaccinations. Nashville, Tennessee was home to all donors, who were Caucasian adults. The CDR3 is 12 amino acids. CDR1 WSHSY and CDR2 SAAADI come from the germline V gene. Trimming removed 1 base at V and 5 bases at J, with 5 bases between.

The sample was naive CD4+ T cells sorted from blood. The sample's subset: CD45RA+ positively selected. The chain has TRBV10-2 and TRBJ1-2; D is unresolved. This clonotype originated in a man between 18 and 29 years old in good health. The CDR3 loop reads CASSELAYGYTF. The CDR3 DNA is TGCGCCAGCAGTGAGTTGGCGTATGGCTACACCTTC.